These 14 T cell receptor beta chains were all obtained from the same sample, sequenced in a study of T cell responses to AZD1222 COVID-19 vaccine. Generated by immunoSEQ multiplex PCR, the TCRdb table keeps only in-frame clones and is missing some. The table includes about 93,000 clones, roughly 85% detected once. The material sequenced was peripheral blood, taken on day 0 of AZD1222 vaccination. Source of these receptors: an adult in good health.

This clone occurred once. The chain is built from TRBV2 and TRBJ2-5, with 7 positions matching TRBD2. This CDR3 is built from 14 residues. The J segment lost 5 bases and the V segment lost 4 bases, leaving 7 bases of the junction unmatched. The germline V gene encodes CDR1 SNHLY and CDR2 FYNNEI. The CDR3 spells CASSGGLVGETQYF. In nucleotides, the CDR3 is TGTGCCAGCAGTGGAGGACTAGTGGGGGAGACCCAGTACTTC.

The chain uses TRBV20-1 and TRBJ2-1; D uncertain. Trimming pared 2 bases from V and 6 bases from J, leaving 5 bases between. This CDR3 comprises 11 residues. Germline V gene data show CDR1 as DFQATT and CDR2 as SNEGSKA (reference sequence). As DNA, the CDR3 is TGCAGTGCTAGAACCCTCAATGAGCAGTTCTTC. It yields the protein CSARTLNEQFF.

CDR3 DNA sequence: TGTGCCAGCAGCCCAACTAGCGGGGGGGTAACTCAGTATTTT. Its translation is CASSPTSGGVTQYF. The genes are TRBV11-3 and TRBJ2-3; 13 bases are shared with TRBD2. The CDR3 runs to 14 residues. The V and J ends lost 5 bases and 12 bases, in that order; junction bases with no gene match: 8. The germline V gene encodes CDR1 SGHNT and CDR2 YENEEA.

This chain links TRBV10-1 with TRBJ1-5; tentatively, D is TRBD1 (5 bases). V lost 6 bases, J lost 0 bases, and 12 bases lay in between. This CDR3 is 15 amino acids long. Germline CDR1 reads WNHNN; CDR2 reads SYGVQD (reference sequence). The CDR3: CASRWGSNSNQPQHF. The CDR3 DNA reads TGCGCCAGCAGGTGGGGGAGTAATAGCAATCAGCCCCAGCATTTT.

Worth noting for this clone: No conserved phenylalanine or tryptophan is present at the end of the CDR3, so a read error is the likely explanation. The chain employs TRBV27 and TRBJ2-7, with D uncertain. CDR1 is MNHEY, CDR2 SMNVEV, per germline (reference sequence). V lost 3 bases and J lost 2, with 8 bases in between. This CDR3 comprises 13 residues. The CDR3 sequence: CASSLGSTYEQYL. The CDR3 DNA reads as TGTGCCAGCAGTTTGGGCAGCACCTACGAGCAGTACTTG.

The chain combines TRBV12-3 or TRBV12-4 with TRBJ2-3; 8 positions match TRBD2. Trimming took 5 bases from V and 7 from J; bases not matched to a gene: 5. The CDR3 loop spans 13 amino acids. The CDR3 spells CASSRGGTHTQYF. For the CDR3, the DNA is TGTGCCAGCAGTCGGGGGGGAACCCATACGCAGTATTTT.

The chain uses TRBV2 and TRBJ1-4; D is unresolved. CDR3 size: 14 residues. CDR1 is SNHLY and CDR2 is FYNNEI in the germline V gene. The V and J ends lost 6 bases and 0 bases respectively, with 8 bases between them. The CDR3 bases are TGTGCCAGCAGGTTAAGGGCAACTAATGAAAAACTGTTTTTT. Translation: CASRLRATNEKLFF.

V is TRBV27 and J is TRBJ2-7; the D gene is possibly TRBD2 (6 bases). The CDR3 is 15 amino acids. Germline V gene lookup returns CDR1 MNHEY and CDR2 SMNVEV (reference sequence). Trimming cost V 6 bases and J 2 bases, with 17 bases left between them. The CDR3 here is CASRRGVAVAYEQYF. DNA for the CDR3: TGTGCCAGCAGACGAGGGGTAGCGGTTGCCTACGAGCAGTACTTC.

V is TRBV2 and J is TRBJ1-3; no clear D gene. The CDR3 sequence is 15 residues long. CDR1 and CDR2 (germline): SNHLY, FYNNEI. V was trimmed by 8 bases and J by 0 bases, leaving 14 bases between them. The CDR3 spells CASDSTPSSGNTIYF. The CDR3 coding sequence is TGTGCCAGCGACTCGACCCCTAGCTCTGGAAACACCATATATTTT.

The V and J genes are TRBV11-3 and TRBJ1-3; D is perhaps TRBD1 (5 bases). The CDR3 totals 17 residues. V was shortened by 5 bases and J by 9 bases, with 26 bases between the two germline ends. Germline assignment: CDR1 SGHNT and CDR2 YENEEA. The CDR3 sequence is CASSPSSTVSVLGTIYF. CDR3 bases: TGTGCCAGCAGCCCGAGCTCGACAGTCTCAGTCCTGGGCACCATATATTTT.

The rearrangement uses TRBV7-6 and TRBJ2-3; 9 positions match TRBD2. V lost 5 bases, J lost 1 base, and 4 bases stayed unmatched. The length of the CDR3 is 15 residues. Germline-derived CDR1 and CDR2 are SGHVS and FNYEAQ. The CDR3 bases are TGTGCCAGCAGCACCGCTAGCGGGGGCACAGATACGCAGTATTTT. The encoded protein is CASSTASGGTDTQYF.

The chain recombines TRBV5-1 with TRBJ1-5; no clear D. This CDR3 spans 15 amino acids. Germline CDR1 SGHRS, CDR2 YFSETQ. Trimming removed 4 bases from V and 0 bases from J, with 11 bases in between. The CDR3 loop is CASSEDGYSNQPQHF. The CDR3 coding sequence is TGCGCCAGCAGCGAAGACGGTTATAGCAATCAGCCCCAGCATTTT.

A word on this clone: The germline gene is not matched at one end of the junction; a read error may be the cause. The genes are TRBV7-7 and TRBJ2-2, with TRBD1 identical over 10 bases. Germline CDR1 reads SSHAT; CDR2 reads FNYEAQ (reference sequence). The CDR3 totals 16 residues. In nucleotides, the CDR3 is TGTGCTAGCAGCGCTCCCGGGACAGGGGAAACCGGGGAGCTGTTTTTT. Encoded protein: CASSAPGTGETGELFF.

The chain is built from TRBV4-1 and TRBJ2-7; TRBD1 agrees at 10 bases. This CDR3 spans 14 amino acids. Germline loops: CDR1 MGHRA, CDR2 YSYEKL. V was pared by 6 bases and J by 2 bases, with 4 bases of the junction left unmatched. The CDR3 spells CASSSGTGAYEQYF. CDR3 in DNA: TGCGCCAGCAGTTCCGGGACAGGGGCCTACGAGCAGTACTTC.